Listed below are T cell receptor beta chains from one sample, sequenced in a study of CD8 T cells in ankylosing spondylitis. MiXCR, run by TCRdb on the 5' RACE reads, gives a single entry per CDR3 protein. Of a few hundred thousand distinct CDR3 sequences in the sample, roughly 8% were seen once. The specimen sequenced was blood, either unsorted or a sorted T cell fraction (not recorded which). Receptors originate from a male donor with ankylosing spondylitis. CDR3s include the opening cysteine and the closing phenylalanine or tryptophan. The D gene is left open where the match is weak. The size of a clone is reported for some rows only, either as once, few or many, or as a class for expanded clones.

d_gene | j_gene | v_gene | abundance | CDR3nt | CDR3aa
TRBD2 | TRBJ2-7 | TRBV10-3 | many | TGTGCCATCACTTTGGGGGGAGGGAGCTCCTACGAGCAGTACTTC | CAITLGGGSSYEQYF
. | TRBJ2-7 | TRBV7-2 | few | TGTGCCAGCAGCGCCCTAGCCTACGAGCAGTACTTC | CASSALAYEQYF
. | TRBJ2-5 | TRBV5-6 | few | TGTGCCAGCAGCTCGAGTCCAGGGGTGGTCGAGACCCAGTACTTC | CASSSSPGVVETQYF
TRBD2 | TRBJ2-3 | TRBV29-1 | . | TGCAGCGTTGGGGGGACTAGCGGGAATACAGATACGCAGTATTTT | CSVGGTSGNTDTQYF
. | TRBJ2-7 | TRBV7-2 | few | TGTGCCAGCAGCCAGGACCCATCCACCCACGAGCAGTACTTC | CASSQDPSTHEQYF
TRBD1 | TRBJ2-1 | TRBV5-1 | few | TGCGCCAGCAGCTCCTGGACAGGGAGCGATGAGCAGTTCTTC | CASSSWTGSDEQFF
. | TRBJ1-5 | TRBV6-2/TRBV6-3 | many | TGTGCCAGCAGTTACTCGTACCGGGGGATCAATCAGCCCCAGCATTTT | CASSYSYRGINQPQHF
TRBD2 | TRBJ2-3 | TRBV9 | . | TGTGCCAGCAGCGTGGGACTAGAGGGCGCAGATACGCAGTATTTT | CASSVGLEGADTQYF
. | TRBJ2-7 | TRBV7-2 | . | TGTGCCAGCAGCTTAGCCCCCTCGCCAGGATTCTCCTACGAGCAGTACTTC | CASSLAPSPGFSYEQYF
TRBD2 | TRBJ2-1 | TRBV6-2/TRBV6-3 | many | TGTGCCAGCACGAAACTAGCGGGACCGGGCAATGAGCAGTTCTTC | CASTKLAGPGNEQFF
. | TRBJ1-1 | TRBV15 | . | TGTGCCACCTCGGGACAAAGGAACACTGAAGCTTTCTTT | CATSGQRNTEAFF
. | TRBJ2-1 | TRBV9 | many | TGTGCCAGCAGCCGACCTGGCGTTGAGCAGTTCTTC | CASSRPGVEQFF
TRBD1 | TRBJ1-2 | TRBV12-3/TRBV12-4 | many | TGTGCCAGCAATCCCCCAGGGGGGCATGGCTACACCTTC | CASNPPGGHGYTF
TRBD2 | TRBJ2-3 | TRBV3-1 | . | TGTGCCAGCAGCCCGACTAGCGGGAGCGGAACAGATACGCAGTATTTT | CASSPTSGSGTDTQYF
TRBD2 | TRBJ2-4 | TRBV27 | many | TGTGCCAGCAGTTTTAGATCTCCGGGACTAGCGGGAGGGCCCTCCAGCAAAAACATTCAGTACTTC | CASSFRSPGLAGGPSSKNIQYF
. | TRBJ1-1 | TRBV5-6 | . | TGTGCCAGCAGCTTAGTAGAGACCGAAGCTTTCTTT | CASSLVETEAFF